Only a few counts were recorded for the clone carrying this T cell receptor (beta chain). The antigen remains unidentified. Sequencing was performed with immunoSEQ multiplex PCR; in TCRdb, only in-frame clones are kept and a portion is missing. The table lists 130,000 to 150,000 clones, 75% to 90% of them singletons. Germline-derived CDR1 and CDR2 are GTSNPN and SVGIG (reference sequence). CDR3 size: 12 residues. With 0 bases removed from V and 3 bases from J, the gap between germline ends came to 6 bases. The sample is drawn from a study of T cell responses to AZD1222 COVID-19 vaccine. The overall study: It was second doses at about 4 or about 12 weeks that were pooled. Overall study findings and caveats: Among spike-specific TCRs, nearly half reportedly target unmutated variant regions. Regions 160-218 and 743-854 dominated among vaccine-associated CD4 TCRs spanning spike. Spike-specific TCR repertoires showed rising breadth and depth after two AZD1222 doses.

Here the sequenced sample was peripheral blood, taken on day 0 of AZD1222 vaccination. The origin of this receptor is an adult in good health. V gene TRBV30 combines with J gene TRBJ2-7; D gene uncertain. CDR3 DNA sequence: TGTGCCTGGAGTGTAAGCCGCTACGAGCAGTACTTC. Translation gives CAWSVSRYEQYF.